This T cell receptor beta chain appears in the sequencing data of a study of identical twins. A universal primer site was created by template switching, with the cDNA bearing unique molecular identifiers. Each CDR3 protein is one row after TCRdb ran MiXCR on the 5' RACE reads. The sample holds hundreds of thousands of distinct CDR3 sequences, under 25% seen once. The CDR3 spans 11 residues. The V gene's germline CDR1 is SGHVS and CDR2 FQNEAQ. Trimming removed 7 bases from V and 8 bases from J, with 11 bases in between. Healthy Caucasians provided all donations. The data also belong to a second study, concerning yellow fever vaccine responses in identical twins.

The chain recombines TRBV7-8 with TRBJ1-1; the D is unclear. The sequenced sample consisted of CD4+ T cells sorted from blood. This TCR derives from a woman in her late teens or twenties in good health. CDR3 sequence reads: CASTPPREAFF. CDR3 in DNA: TGTGCCAGCACCCCCCCCCGGGAAGCTTTCTTT.